This T cell receptor beta chain is from a study of shared clonotypes between healthy human individuals. Note on this clone: This CDR3 is also generated by other DNA sequences in the sample.

Naive CD8 cells, CD45RO-negative and positively selected for CCR7, excluded terminally differentiated effector memory CD45RA+ cells. All donors were healthy HIV-negative adults lacking recent acute infections or vaccinations. The ends lost 4 bases at V and 6 bases at J; junction bases unmatched: 8. The CDR3 is made up of 15 amino acids. CDR1 is MGHRA, CDR2 YSYEKL, per germline. For sorted subsets, 150 to 200 ng DNA per replicate equaled around 30,000 T cell genomes. Data came from immunoSEQ multiplex PCR; TCRdb stores just in-frame clones and leaves some out. The top ten clones hold approximately 1.2% of a sample with more than 2 million clones, roughly 95% of them seen once.

The clonotype comes from a man between 18 and 29 years old in good health. Sequencing used naive CD8+ T cells sorted from blood. The rearrangement uses TRBV4-1 and TRBJ2-3; 9 positions agree with TRBD2. CDR3 coding DNA: TGCGCCAGCAGCCCCTCGAGCGGGGGGTTGGATACGCAGTATTTT. This translates into CASSPSSGGLDTQYF.